Listed here are 23 T cell receptor beta chains from one sample, sequenced in a study of technical replicates of blood from a handful of donors. The assay was immunoSEQ multiplex PCR, and TCRdb's table has in-frame clones only and misses some. The top ten clones hold more than 0.2% of a sample with about 89,000 clones, around 94% of them seen once. Sequencing input: T cells isolated from PBMCs. These receptor sequences come from a human donor in good health.

This sequence joins TRBV4-1 and TRBJ2-1; TRBD2 matches 15 bases. From germline, CDR1 is MGHRA and CDR2 YSYEKL. This CDR3 spans 17 amino acids. V dropped 3 bases and J dropped 9; count of bases not matched to a gene: 9. The CDR3 coding sequence is TGCGCCAGCAGCCAGGAGAGGACTAGCGGGGGGGCGAGTGAGCAGTTCTTC. Protein: CASSQERTSGGASEQFF.

The chain uses TRBV5-8 and TRBJ2-7; TRBD1 agrees at 7 bases. The V segment lost 4 bases and the J segment 2 bases; nucleotides outside the gene matches: 6. This CDR3 is built from 14 residues. In germline, CDR1 is SGHTS, CDR2 YDEGEE. The CDR3 spells CASSSPGTAYEQYF. CDR3 in DNA: TGTGCCAGCAGCAGTCCCGGGACAGCCTACGAGCAGTACTTC.

V and J are TRBV7-9 and TRBJ1-5; 9 bases are shared with TRBD1. CDR3 length: 18 residues. Per germline, CDR1 SEHNR and CDR2 FQNEAQ (reference sequence). V lost 4 bases, J lost 7 bases, and 17 bases stayed unmatched. The CDR3 here is CASSSSGTGTGGGQPQHF. CDR3 DNA sequence: TGTGCCAGCAGCTCCTCCGGGACAGGGACGGGGGGCGGCCAGCCCCAGCATTTT.

The chain is built from TRBV2 and TRBJ2-5, with TRBD1 matching 8 bases. The length of the CDR3 is 14 residues. From germline, CDR1 is SNHLY and CDR2 FYNNEI. The V gene end was trimmed by 6 bases and the J gene end by 5 bases; junction bases not matched to a gene: 8. The DNA for the CDR3 is TGTGCCAGCAGCGGCCGGACAGGGATCGAGACCCAGTACTTC. This encodes CASSGRTGIETQYF.

This chain uses TRBV27 with TRBJ1-4; no clear D. The CDR3 has 16 residues. V shed 5 bases and J shed 4 bases, with 17 bases lying between them. Germline CDR1 reads MNHEY; CDR2 reads SMNVEV (reference sequence). Here the CDR3 reads CASSPPGSDFNEKLFF. CDR3 sequence (DNA): TGTGCCAGCAGTCCACCCGGGTCTGACTTTAATGAAAAACTGTTTTTT. The full variable domain, rest sourced from reference TRBV27 and TRBJ1-4, is EAQVTQNPRYLITVTGKKLTVTCSQNMNHEYMSWYRQDPGLGLRQIYYSMNVEVTDKGDVPEGYKVSRKEKRNFPLILESPSPNQTSLYFCASSPPGSDFNEKLFFGSGTQLSVL.

This chain uses TRBV7-2 with TRBJ2-1; TRBD1 might be the D (5 bases). Between the trimmed V and J ends, which lost 8 bases and 4 bases, there was a span of 18 bases. The CDR3 has 15 amino acids. In germline, CDR1 is SGHTA, CDR2 FQGNSA. The CDR3 loop reads CASRIKGVRYNEQFF. The CDR3 DNA is TGTGCCAGCCGAATAAAAGGGGTTCGTTACAATGAGCAGTTCTTC.

The chain has TRBV5-4 and TRBJ2-7, with D tentatively TRBD2 (6 bases). Germline V CDR1 and CDR2: SGHNT, YYREEE (reference sequence). The CDR3 consists of 14 residues. V dropped 4 bases and J dropped 3 bases, with 14 bases sitting between them. The CDR3 region has the DNA TGTGCCAGCAGCCCACAGAGGGGAGGCTACGAGCAGTACTTC. Translation gives CASSPQRGGYEQYF.

The CDR3 protein is CASSYSVAGDGYTF. The CDR3 region has the DNA TGTGCCAGCAGTTACTCAGTGGCAGGGGATGGCTACACCTTC. The chain combines TRBV6-5 with TRBJ1-2; TRBD1 might be the D (6 bases). The CDR3 is made up of 14 amino acids. The germline gives CDR1 MNHEY, CDR2 SVGAGI. V was cut by 0 bases and J by 6 bases, with 11 bases left in between.

The rearrangement joins TRBV19 to TRBJ2-1; D is possibly TRBD1 (5 bases). Per the germline V gene, CDR1 is LNHDA and CDR2 is SQIVND (reference sequence). Trimming stripped 5 bases from V and 6 bases from J, with 11 bases between. The CDR3 runs to 13 residues. Here the CDR3 reads CASSPHRSNEQFF. The CDR3 DNA reads as TGTGCCAGTAGTCCTCACAGGAGCAATGAGCAGTTCTTC. Full variable domain (rest looked up from reference TRBV19 and TRBJ2-1): DGGITQSPKYLFRKEGQNVTLSCEQNLNHDAMYWYRQDPGQGLRLIYYSQIVNDFQKGDIAEGYSVSREKKESFPLTVTSAQKNPTAFYLCASSPHRSNEQFFGPGTRLTVL.

In this sample, this clone turned up a few times. CDR3 sequence (DNA): TGTGCCAGCAGCCCCTCCGGGGAGCTGTTTTTT. Protein: CASSPSGELFF. The chain has TRBV6-1 and TRBJ2-2; no clear D. The ends were cut back, 6 bases at V and 6 bases at J, with 5 bases in the middle. This CDR3 contains 11 residues. From germline, CDR1 is MNHNS and CDR2 SASEGT.

The chain employs TRBV5-4 and TRBJ2-7; TRBD2 agrees at 8 bases. Trimming removed 1 base from V and 0 bases from J; junction bases left unmatched: 6. The CDR3 extends over 16 amino acids. Germline V gene sequence: CDR1 SGHNT, CDR2 YYREEE (reference sequence). CDR3 protein: CASSLWTGGLSYEQYF. The CDR3 nucleotides are TGTGCCAGCAGCTTGTGGACGGGAGGGCTCTCCTACGAGCAGTACTTC.

The gene calls are TRBV7-8 and TRBJ1-4; D is possibly TRBD1 (6 bases). With 4 bases removed from V and 7 bases from J, the gap between germline ends came to 16 bases. CDR3 length equals 15 residues. The V gene's germline CDR1 is SGHVS and CDR2 FQNEAQ. CDR3 loop: CASSSETGPSEKLFF. As DNA, the CDR3 is TGTGCCAGCAGCTCCGAGACAGGCCCAAGTGAAAAACTGTTTTTT.

On this clone itself: At one of its ends the junction is not consistent with the germline gene, which may arise from a read error. Written as DNA, the CDR3 is TGTGCCAGCAGTCAAGCGACAGGGGCGAACACCGGGGAGCTGTTTTTT. Translation: CASSQATGANTGELFF. This rearrangement joins TRBV6-1 to TRBJ2-2; 8 bases are a match to TRBD1. CDR1 MNHNS and CDR2 SASEGT come from the germline V gene. This CDR3 comprises 16 residues.

On this clone: Other DNA sequences from this sample encode an identical CDR3 as well. The V call is TRBV7-2, the J call TRBJ2-7, with 8 bases lining up with TRBD1. Germline CDR1 SGHTA, CDR2 FQGNSA. Trimming at V came to 6 bases and at J to 2 bases, leaving 9 bases not matched to a gene. The CDR3 length is 15 residues. This CDR3 reads CASSPLNRGTYEQYF. In nucleotides, the CDR3 is TGTGCCAGCAGTCCCCTGAACAGGGGGACCTACGAGCAGTACTTC.

V is TRBV6-1 and J is TRBJ1-4; 9 bases match TRBD1. Germline trimming cut 5 bases from V and 8 bases from J; bases unmatched to any gene: 6. The CDR3 sequence is 14 residues long. Germline CDR1 and CDR2: MNHNS and SASEGT. The CDR3 spells CASSSQGAGEKLFF. In DNA, the CDR3 is TGTGCCAGCAGTTCACAGGGGGCGGGAGAAAAACTGTTTTTT.

This clone is a singleton in its sample. The chain couples TRBV11-3 to TRBJ2-7; 8 bases map to TRBD1. CDR1 SGHNT and CDR2 YENEEA come from the germline V gene. There are 15 residues in the CDR3. V shed 5 bases, J shed 2 bases, and the junction held 8 bases outside the gene matches. The CDR3 here is CASSASGTGAYEQYF. CDR3 in DNA: TGTGCCAGCAGCGCTTCCGGGACAGGAGCCTACGAGCAGTACTTC.

The genes are TRBV19 and TRBJ2-6; 10 bases fit TRBD1. Germline V CDR1 and CDR2: LNHDA, SQIVND (reference sequence). This CDR3 spans 21 amino acids. The V and J ends lost 5 bases and 4 bases, in that order; junction bases with no gene match: 20. The CDR3 loop is CASSVSPGSGTGAEGANVLTF. The CDR3, as DNA: TGTGCCAGTAGTGTCTCCCCGGGGTCCGGGACAGGGGCTGAAGGGGCCAACGTCCTGACTTTC.

This clone was counted once. This chain uses TRBV6-5 with TRBJ1-2, with D maybe TRBD1 (5 bases). This CDR3 comprises 16 residues. Germline V gene data show CDR1 as MNHEY and CDR2 as SVGAGI. Trimming pared 3 bases from V and 6 bases from J, leaving 20 bases between. This chain's CDR3 is CASSYGMAGLGDGYTF. CDR3 bases: TGTGCCAGCAGTTATGGAATGGCAGGGTTAGGTGATGGCTACACCTTC.

This clone has a handful of counts. The chain combines TRBV7-3 with TRBJ2-3; D gene ambiguous. Trimming shortened V by 1 base and J by 2 bases, and 7 bases separated the two germline ends. CDR1 and CDR2 (germline): SGHTA, FQGTGA. The CDR3 runs 14 residues. CDR3 in amino acids: CASSLNANTDTQYF. CDR3 coding DNA: TGTGCCAGCAGCTTAAACGCTAACACAGATACGCAGTATTTT.

V and J are TRBV11-2 and TRBJ1-1; D uncertain. The germline V gene has CDR1 SGHAT and CDR2 FQNNGV. V lost 1 base to trimming and J lost 3 bases, with 12 bases between them. The CDR3 extends over 15 amino acids. The CDR3 spells CASSLAEGGYTEAFF. The CDR3 DNA reads TGTGCCAGCAGCTTAGCGGAGGGAGGTTACACTGAAGCTTTCTTT.

The chain combines TRBV12-2 with TRBJ2-5; the table's D gene call, TRBD1, was not cross checked with the DNA. TRBV12-2 is deemed a pseudogene. The CDR3 sequence is 19 residues long. CDR3 protein: CASRLALPNRDRGLPTQYF. The CDR3 DNA is TGTGCAAGTCGCTTAGCGCTACCAAACCGGGACAGGGGCTTGCCGACCCAGTACTTC.

V and J are TRBV11-2 and TRBJ2-1; 11 bases map to TRBD1. The CDR3 length is 13 residues. Germline V gene lookup returns CDR1 SGHAT and CDR2 FQNNGV. V was clipped by 10 bases and J by 7 bases; unmatched bases: 6. CDR3 sequence: CATAGQGGNEQFF. CDR3 in DNA: TGTGCCACCGCGGGACAGGGGGGGAATGAGCAGTTCTTC.

CDR3 bases: TGTGCCAGCAGCTTAGAGGGACTAGCGGTTAAGAACACCGGGGAGCTGTTTTTT. Encoded protein: CASSLEGLAVKNTGELFF. The gene calls are TRBV11-3 and TRBJ2-2; 11 positions agree with TRBD2. This CDR3 region has 18 residues. V lost 0 bases, J lost 1 base, and 4 bases stayed unmatched. Germline CDR1 is SGHNT and CDR2 is YENEEA.